Listed here is a single TCR beta chain. Its antigen is unknown. Using immunoSEQ multiplex PCR, the repertoire was profiled, and TCRdb retains in-frame clones only, with some absent. The profile shows about 110,000 clones, roughly 90% of them singletons. The data were taken from a study of CD4+ T cells in melanoma. Points from the study as a whole: CD8+ T cell, macrophage and B cell function reportedly correlated with neoantigen-specific CD4+ T cells. In melanoma, neoantigen-specific CD4+ T cells reportedly differed in differentiation state.

Sequencing used peripheral blood. This TCR derives from a human donor with melanoma.

DNA for the CDR3: TGTGCCAGCAGCCTTGACATCGCCGGCCTCCGGGAGCAGTACTTC. It codes for CASSLDIAGLREQYF. The genes are TRBV5-8 and TRBJ2-7; D unresolved. The V gene lost 4 bases and the J gene lost 7 bases, with 21 bases spanning the gap. Germline lookup yields CDR1 SGHTS and CDR2 YDEGEE. This CDR3 has 15 amino acids.